This T cell receptor (beta chain) was documented in a study of blood T cell repertoires in COVID-19. Allocation to cohorts depended on clinical history reported by the participants. TCRdb's table, derived via immunoSEQ multiplex PCR, lists solely in-frame clones and lacks some. The sample has roughly 200,000 clones, about four fifths seen once; the top ten hold about 12%. The CDR3 sequence is 16 residues long. Trimming pared 3 bases from V and 3 bases from J, leaving 15 bases between. CDR1 SGHVS and CDR2 FQNEAQ come from the germline V gene. The table lists this clone with a count of one. This receptor was taken from a man in his forties or fifties who had recovered from COVID-19. This chain links TRBV7-8 with TRBJ1-5; no firm D call. Sequenced material: PBMCs or T cells enriched from blood (not recorded which). In DNA form, the CDR3 reads TGTGCCAGCAGCTTTCTGGAAGCGGGAAACAATCAGCCCCAGCATTTT. It is translated as CASSFLEAGNNQPQHF.